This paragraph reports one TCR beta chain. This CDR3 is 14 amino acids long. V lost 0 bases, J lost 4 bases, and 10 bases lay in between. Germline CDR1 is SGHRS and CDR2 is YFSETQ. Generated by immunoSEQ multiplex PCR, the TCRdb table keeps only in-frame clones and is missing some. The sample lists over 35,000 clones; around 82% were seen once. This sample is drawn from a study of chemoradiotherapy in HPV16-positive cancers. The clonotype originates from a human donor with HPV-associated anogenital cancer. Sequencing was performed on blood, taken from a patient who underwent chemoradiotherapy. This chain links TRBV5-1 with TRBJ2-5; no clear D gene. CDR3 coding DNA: TGCGCCAGCAGCTTGGCCCCGGTAGGAGAGACCCAGTACTTC. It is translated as CASSLAPVGETQYF.